The 20 T cell receptor beta chains presented below share a single source sample, sequenced in a study of shared clonotypes between healthy human individuals. The assay was immunoSEQ multiplex PCR, and TCRdb's table has in-frame clones only and misses some. The sample lists some 2.3 million clones; 93% were seen once. Sequencing input: naive CD4+ T cells from PBMCs. Subset meaning: CD45RA+ positively selected. These receptors came from a young man in good health. Some clones in this sample may be carry-over from other donors' samples.

This clone was detected only once. The chain joins TRBV9 to TRBJ2-7, with D uncertain. CDR1 is SGDLS, CDR2 YYNGEE, per germline. This CDR3 has 14 residues. Trimming took off 1 base at V and 0 bases at J, with 8 bases between the two ends. CDR3 protein: CASSVRSSSYEQYF. The CDR3 bases are TGTGCCAGCAGCGTAAGGAGCAGCTCCTACGAGCAGTACTTC.

This clone has a single count. CDR3 loop: CASSLLDAGNGELFF. CDR3 nucleotides: TGTGCCAGCAGTTTATTGGATGCCGGCAACGGGGAGCTGTTTTTT. V gene TRBV28 combines with J gene TRBJ2-2, with D uncertain. V lost 1 base to trimming and J lost 7 bases, with 13 bases between them. Germline CDR1 reads MDHEN; CDR2 reads SYDVKM. The CDR3 covers 15 residues.

The chain joins TRBV2 to TRBJ1-5; D call uncertain. CDR1 and CDR2 from the germline V gene are SNHLY and FYNNEI. V was cut by 9 bases and J by 0 bases, with 9 bases left in between. The CDR3 has 13 residues. DNA of the CDR3: TGTGCCAGTCGAGGGTATAGCAATCAGCCCCAGCATTTT. Residues: CASRGYSNQPQHF.

The chain links TRBV27 to TRBJ2-7, with a weak D call TRBD2 (6 bases). Per the germline V gene, CDR1 is MNHEY and CDR2 is SMNVEV (reference sequence). Deletions cut 2 bases from V and 1 base from J, with 12 bases between. CDR3 size: 15 residues. In DNA, the CDR3 is TGTGCCAGCAGTTTAAATCTAGCGTATTCCTACGAGCAGTACTTC. This encodes CASSLNLAYSYEQYF.

Worth noting for this clone: The same CDR3 arises from other DNA sequences in this sample as well. The genes are TRBV28 and TRBJ1-3; tentative D call: TRBD1 (5 bases). V lost 3 bases to trimming and J lost 1 base, with 10 bases between them. Germline V lookup: CDR1 MDHEN, CDR2 SYDVKM. This CDR3 contains 15 residues. DNA for the CDR3: TGTGCCAGCAGTTTTGGGGGGACTTCTGGAAACACCATATATTTT. The encoded protein is CASSFGGTSGNTIYF.

This clone was seen a single time. The chain joins TRBV10-3 to TRBJ2-7, with D perhaps matching TRBD2 (5 bases). In germline, CDR1 is ENHRY, CDR2 SYGVKD. Trimming removed 2 bases from V and 4 bases from J, with 12 bases in between. The CDR3 has 14 amino acids. CDR3 region: CAISESVGDYEQYF. The CDR3 DNA reads TGTGCCATCAGTGAGAGTGTCGGGGATTACGAGCAGTACTTC.

The chain combines TRBV7-6 with TRBJ1-1; D is perhaps TRBD1 (5 bases). V dropped 1 base and J dropped 3 bases, with 6 bases sitting between them. This CDR3 contains 13 residues. CDR1 is SGHVS and CDR2 is FNYEAQ in the germline V gene. The CDR3 sequence: CASSLVTDTEAFF. The CDR3 DNA reads TGTGCCAGCAGCTTAGTGACAGACACTGAAGCTTTCTTT. Based on the CDR3 plus reference TRBV7-6 and TRBJ1-1, the full variable domain is GAGVSQSPRYKVTKRGQDVALRCDPISGHVSLYWYRQALGQGPEFLTYFNYEAQQDKSGLPNDRFSAERPEGSISTLTIQRTEQRDSAMYRCASSLVTDTEAFFGQGTRLTVV.

V gene TRBV10-3 combines with J gene TRBJ2-1; 9 bases match TRBD2. This CDR3 is 16 amino acids long. Trimming cost V 2 bases and J 2 bases; bases outside gene matches: 4. CDR1 and CDR2 (germline): ENHRY, SYGVKD. For the CDR3, the DNA is TGTGCCATCAGTGAGCTCAGCGGGAGGCCCTACAATGAGCAGTTCTTC. Its translation: CAISELSGRPYNEQFF.

The chain's CDR3 is CASSLDGLVGEQYF. The CDR3 bases are TGTGCCAGCAGCTTAGATGGCCTAGTTGGCGAGCAGTACTTC. The chain combines TRBV11-2 with TRBJ2-7; D remains ambiguous. This CDR3 region has 14 residues. The V gene's germline CDR1 is SGHAT and CDR2 FQNNGV. Between the trimmed V and J ends, which lost 0 bases and 6 bases, there was a span of 12 bases.

Details on this clone: This same CDR3 is encoded by further DNA sequences in the sample. V and J are TRBV5-1 and TRBJ2-7, with D perhaps matching TRBD1 (5 bases). Germline assignment: CDR1 SGHRS and CDR2 YFSETQ. This CDR3 spans 14 amino acids. V lost 0 bases and J lost 3, with 10 bases in between. DNA for the CDR3: TGCGCCAGCAGCTTGGGTCCAAGGGGCTACGAGCAGTACTTC. It yields the protein CASSLGPRGYEQYF.

Regarding this clone: This same CDR3 is encoded by further DNA sequences in the sample. This chain joins TRBV4-1 and TRBJ2-1; 8 bases align to TRBD2. The V gene end was trimmed by 1 base and the J gene end by 0 bases; junction bases not matched to a gene: 5. The germline V gene encodes CDR1 MGHRA and CDR2 YSYEKL. The CDR3 has 17 residues. CDR3 residues: CASSQVLAGLSYNEQFF. The CDR3 DNA reads TGCGCCAGCAGCCAAGTCTTAGCGGGACTCTCCTACAATGAGCAGTTCTTC.

Details on this clone: Other DNA sequences from this sample encode an identical CDR3 as well. CDR3 in amino acids: CASSPTGRNTEAFF. In DNA, the CDR3 is TGTGCCAGCTCACCGACAGGGAGAAACACTGAAGCTTTCTTT. The V gene is TRBV18, the J gene TRBJ1-1; 7 bases are shared with TRBD1. Germline CDR1 and CDR2: KGHSH and LQKENI. J gave up 2 bases and V 3 bases, and 3 bases lay outside the gene matches. The CDR3 spans 14 residues.

Comments on this clone: In the same sample, other DNA sequences code for this CDR3. This sequence joins TRBV28 and TRBJ1-2; 7 nucleotides match TRBD1. The CDR3 runs to 13 residues. V was clipped by 3 bases and J by 5 bases; unmatched bases: 3. The germline CDR1 and CDR2 sequences are MDHEN and SYDVKM. CDR3 residues: CASSLGTVYGYTF. CDR3 nucleotides: TGTGCCAGCAGTTTGGGGACAGTTTATGGCTACACCTTC.

The V and J genes are TRBV28 and TRBJ1-5; D perhaps matches TRBD1 (5 bases). Germline V gene lookup returns CDR1 MDHEN and CDR2 SYDVKM. This CDR3 spans 14 amino acids. V shed 5 bases and J shed 7 bases, with 15 bases lying between them. The CDR3 DNA reads TGTGCCAGCAGTCCCGGGGGGGTCAGCCAGCCCCAGCATTTT. This gives the protein CASSPGGVSQPQHF.

The rearrangement links TRBV28 to TRBJ2-3; maybe TRBD2 (6 bases). From germline, CDR1 is MDHEN and CDR2 SYDVKM. The CDR3 has 14 amino acids. Trimming removed 5 bases from V and 0 bases from J, with 9 bases in between. CDR3 sequence: CASSGGYSTDTQYF. The DNA for the CDR3 is TGTGCCAGCAGTGGGGGGTATAGCACAGATACGCAGTATTTT.

The gene calls are TRBV28 and TRBJ2-7; the D gene is possibly TRBD1 (8 bases). Trimming left V 3 bases short and J 3 bases short, with 15 bases between. Germline CDR1 is MDHEN and CDR2 is SYDVKM. This CDR3 has 15 amino acids. In DNA, the CDR3 is TGTGCCAGCAGTTTCGACAGGGGAGGGTACTACGAGCAGTACTTC. Protein product: CASSFDRGGYYEQYF.

V usage is TRBV15 and J usage is TRBJ2-3, with 9 bases aligning to TRBD2. V trimming: 1 base; J trimming: 2 bases; junction bases outside the gene matches: 4. Germline CDR1 is LNHNV and CDR2 is YYDKDF (reference sequence). The CDR3 length is 16 residues. The CDR3 region is CATSRGVAGATDTQYF. CDR3 sequence (DNA): TGTGCCACCAGCAGAGGGGTAGCGGGAGCCACAGATACGCAGTATTTT.

The rearrangement joins TRBV12-5 to TRBJ2-1; TRBD2 is a possible D gene (6 bases). This CDR3 has 15 amino acids. V was trimmed by 4 bases and J by 9 bases, leaving 19 bases between them. CDR1 is LGHNT and CDR2 is FRNRAP in the germline V gene. The CDR3 DNA reads TGTGCTAGTGGTTCCGGGACGGGGGTTTTGGGTGAGCAGTTCTTC. Translating it yields CASGSGTGVLGEQFF.

The rearrangement uses TRBV19 and TRBJ1-1, with D perhaps matching TRBD1 (6 bases). CDR1 is LNHDA, CDR2 SQIVND, per germline (reference sequence). Trimming left V 3 bases short and J 6 bases short, with 11 bases between. CDR3 length: 13 amino acids. CDR3 amino acids: CASSMTGGAEAFF. The CDR3 DNA sequence: TGTGCCAGTAGTATGACAGGTGGAGCTGAAGCTTTCTTT.

This clone came up once. The chain links TRBV5-1 to TRBJ2-3, with TRBD2 matching 14 bases. The V segment lost 4 bases and the J segment 3 bases; nucleotides outside the gene matches: 7. The germline CDR1 and CDR2 sequences are SGHRS and YFSETQ. This CDR3 has 17 amino acids. CDR3 DNA sequence: TGCGCCAGCAGCCCCGGACTAGCGGGAGGCCGGACAGATACGCAGTATTTT. Protein: CASSPGLAGGRTDTQYF.